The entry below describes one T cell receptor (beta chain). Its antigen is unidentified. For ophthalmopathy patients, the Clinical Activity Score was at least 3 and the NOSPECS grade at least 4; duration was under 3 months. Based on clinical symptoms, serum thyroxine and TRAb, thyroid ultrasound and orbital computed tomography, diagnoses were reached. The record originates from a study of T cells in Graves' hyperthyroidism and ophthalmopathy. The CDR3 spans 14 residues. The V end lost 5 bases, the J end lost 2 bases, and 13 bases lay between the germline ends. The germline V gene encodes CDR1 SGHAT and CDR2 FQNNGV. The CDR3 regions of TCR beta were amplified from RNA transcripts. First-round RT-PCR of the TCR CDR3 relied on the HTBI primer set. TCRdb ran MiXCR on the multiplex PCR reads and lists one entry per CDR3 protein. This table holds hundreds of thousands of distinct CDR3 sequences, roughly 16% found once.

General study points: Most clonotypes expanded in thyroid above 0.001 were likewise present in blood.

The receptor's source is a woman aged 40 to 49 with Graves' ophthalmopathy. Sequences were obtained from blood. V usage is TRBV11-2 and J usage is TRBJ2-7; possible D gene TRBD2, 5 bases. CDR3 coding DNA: TGTGCCAGCAGCCTAGGAGGAGACCCCTACGAGCAGTACTTC. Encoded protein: CASSLGGDPYEQYF.